This T cell receptor (beta chain) appears in the sequencing data of a study of coeliac disease. Sequencing was performed with immunoSEQ multiplex PCR; in TCRdb, only in-frame clones are kept and a portion is missing. The sample holds some 3,100 clones, 45% to 70% seen once. The sample holds one count of this clone. Its target is not known. Study-level findings and limits: Few TRB amino acid sequences were shared between samples; most were unique. According to the authors, this method cannot detect gliadin-specific T cells in an unbiased way. In active celiac disease, intraepithelial and lamina propria TRB and TRG repertoires were less clonal than controls.

Germline CDR1 reads SGHNT; CDR2 reads YYREEE (reference sequence). The CDR3 consists of 14 residues. Trimming took off 4 bases at V and 6 bases at J, with 16 bases between the two ends. Sequencing was carried out using intraepithelial lymphocytes from the gut. The sequence derives from a man aged 45-60 years with active celiac disease. This rearrangement joins TRBV5-4 to TRBJ1-1; D remains ambiguous. CDR3 amino acids: CASSEDGGPPEAFF. Here the CDR3 DNA reads TGTGCCAGCAGCGAAGACGGTGGGCCTCCTGAAGCTTTCTTT.